This T cell receptor (beta chain) emerged from a study of monozygotic twins with inflammatory bowel disease. The CDR3 contains 14 residues. Germline CDR1 and CDR2: SGDLS and YYNGEE. One blood sample of approximately 2.5 ml was taken from each donor. TCRdb derives one entry per CDR3 protein from the 5' RACE reads, leaving out DNA. The sample holds 150,000 to 200,000 distinct CDR3 sequences. Material: blood. The TCR was taken from a human donor with ulcerative colitis or Crohn's disease, or a healthy co-twin of an affected twin (not recorded which). This chain uses TRBV9 with TRBJ1-4; the D gene TCRdb calls, TRBD1, cannot be checked with no DNA. This CDR3 is CASSVRQGDEKLFF.